These T cell receptor beta chains were read from a single sample in a study of blood T cells in healthy people across ages. Using its own MiXCR run on the 5' RACE reads, TCRdb lists one record per CDR3 protein. The sample has some 1,800,000 distinct CDR3 sequences; 35% to 50% are singletons. Material: blood. These receptors were taken from a human donor in good health. The CDR3 runs from the conserved cysteine through the conserved F or W. Some rows mark clone size as missing; the rest say once, few, many or name a class of expanded clone.

>TRBJ2-5|once|TRBV4-1
CASSQQGSPLYEQYF
>TRBJ1-5|-|TRBV7-2
CASSLGIGMSQPQHF
>TRBJ2-7|-|TRBV7-2
CASSLVLAGSEQYF
>TRBJ2-3|few|TRBV20-1
CSAVGFANTDTQYF
>TRBJ2-1|-|TRBV28
CASSPLVYQSGNEQFF
>TRBJ1-5|few|TRBV6-2/TRBV6-3
CARNRAGADQPQHF
>-|-|TRBV20-1
CSAEGGDSDSYEQYF
>TRBJ2-3|-|TRBV5-4
CASSSGLAGNTDTQYF
>TRBJ1-1|-|TRBV2
CASSEDIGGFSEAFF
>TRBJ2-2|-|TRBV29-1
CSVDAGTGGELFF
>TRBJ1-2|-|TRBV4-1
CASSQDTILLFTNYGYTF
>TRBJ1-2|-|TRBV7-2
CASSLMNLYGYTF
>-|few|TRBV27
CASSLTGTAKGEQYF
>TRBJ1-1|-|TRBV29-1
CSDGTEAFF
>TRBJ1-2|-|TRBV7-2
CASSLEAGMRYGYTF
>TRBJ2-3|-|TRBV6-2/TRBV6-3
CASSPRGLDGDTQYF
>TRBJ2-3|few|TRBV18
CASSPLDTTDTQYF
>TRBJ2-1|-|TRBV20-1
CSASPEEGRVLYNEQFF
>TRBJ1-1|-|TRBV20-1
CSAPEIGLMNTEAFF
>TRBJ2-3|-|TRBV5-1
CASSLASSGGDTQYF
>TRBJ1-6|-|TRBV12-3/TRBV12-4
CASTFKGAHLGDNSPLHF
>TRBJ2-1|few|TRBV4-3
CASSPKPSGPGEQFF
>TRBJ1-5|-|TRBV7-2
CASSSQYPSNQPQHF
>TRBJ2-2|-|TRBV4-3
CASSQGGGPQYTGELFF
>TRBJ1-2|-|TRBV20-1
CSAVARNDNYGYTF
>TRBJ2-2|-|TRBV11-1
CASSLGTGLNTGELFF
>TRBJ1-1|-|TRBV15
CATSRPIGQGGTEAFF
>TRBJ2-1|-|TRBV4-1
CASSRGRGGRYNKQFF
>TRBJ2-7|-|TRBV2
CASSEIAQSYEQYF
>TRBJ1-1|-|TRBV9
CASSEVRAGGTEAFF
>TRBJ1-2|few|TRBV7-3
CASSLAGVSGYTF
>TRBJ1-4|few|TRBV12-3/TRBV12-4
CASSFYRGRGPNEKLFF
>TRBJ2-7|-|TRBV5-1
CASSLGREGYEQYF
>TRBJ1-2|few|TRBV12-3/TRBV12-4
CASSQTPYYGYTF
>TRBJ1-2|-|TRBV10-3
CAISESQGAPYGYTF
>TRBJ1-4|-|TRBV4-2
CASSQAGQGAREKLFF
>TRBJ1-1|-|TRBV28
CASSFSSDRGRDTEAFF
>TRBJ1-1|few|TRBV5-1
CASSFNKFGQNTEAFF
>TRBJ2-1|few|TRBV5-1
CASSFDGAYNEQFF
>TRBJ2-7|few|TRBV6-5
CASSHTTGVFYEQYF
>TRBJ1-4|-|TRBV7-9
CASSPRDRGSAVFF
>TRBJ2-7|few|TRBV10-3
CAISGDRGPYEQYF
>TRBJ2-6|-|TRBV20-1
CSAPRGTGANVLTF
>TRBJ2-3|-|TRBV4-3
CASSQVTSSSTDTQYF
>TRBJ1-2|few|TRBV7-9
CASGRGTGDWAGHGYTF